These T cell receptor beta chains were read from a single sample in a study of CD8 T cells in Susac syndrome. Each CDR3 protein is one row after TCRdb ran MiXCR on the immunoSEQ multiplex PCR reads. The table includes about 150,000 distinct CDR3 sequences, about 95% detected once. The specimen was CD8+ T cells from PBMCs. The receptors shown here come from a human donor with multiple sclerosis. Each CDR3 is given with its conserved first and last residue. D genes are given only for firm matches. The size of a clone is reported for some rows only, either as once, few or many, or as a class for expanded clones.

V gene	D gene	J gene	clone size	CDR3 DNA	CDR3 protein
TRBV7-9	-	TRBJ2-7	-	TGTGCCAGCAGCTTAGCGGGACTCGCGAGCTCCTACGAGCAGTACTTC	CASSLAGLASSYEQYF
TRBV23-1	TRBD1	TRBJ2-4	-	TGCGCCAGCAGTCAGTTGCTCCGGGACAGGGCGGCCAAAAACATTCAGTACTTC	CASSQLLRDRAAKNIQYF
TRBV5-1	-	TRBJ2-1	-	TGCGCCAGCAGCTTGTACGTGGAGTACAATGAGCAGTTCTTC	CASSLYVEYNEQFF
TRBV29-1	TRBD2	TRBJ2-1	once	TGCAGCGTTGAAGGTAGCGGGGGGGCCAGAGAGCAGTTCTTC	CSVEGSGGAREQFF
TRBV15	-	TRBJ1-5	once	TGTGCCACCAGCAGAGGGGACGGAAATCAGCCCCAGCATTTT	CATSRGDGNQPQHF
TRBV20-1	TRBD2	TRBJ2-1	-	TGCAGTGCTAGATCGGGACTAGCGGGGGAATACTCCTACAATGAGCAGTTCTTC	CSARSGLAGEYSYNEQFF
TRBV6-5	-	TRBJ2-1	-	TGTGCCAGCAGTTACTCGTCCCGCGTGGAGCAGTTCTTC	CASSYSSRVEQFF
TRBV7-9	-	TRBJ2-3	once	TGTGCCAGCAGCGGGGGCCGCACAGATACGCAGTATTTT	CASSGGRTDTQYF
TRBV27	-	TRBJ2-5	-	TGTGCCAGCACCTTGGGAACGGACTCGTTGGAGACCCAGTACTTC	CASTLGTDSLETQYF
TRBV21-1	-	TRBJ2-7	-	TGTGCCAGCACCGAGACGGGGGCCCACGAGCAGTACTTC	CASTETGAHEQYF
TRBV5-1	-	TRBJ1-5	-	TGCGCCAGCAGCTTCCAGGGTGTTTGCAATCAGCCCCAGCATTTT	CASSFQGVCNQPQHF
TRBV2	-	TRBJ2-5	-	TGTGCCAGCAGTGAACCGTCTCTGTACCAAGAGACCCAGTACTTC	CASSEPSLYQETQYF
TRBV7-9	-	TRBJ1-2	-	TGTGCCAGCAGCCAAGTCTCGGCTATTGGCTACACCTTC	CASSQVSAIGYTF
TRBV20-1	-	TRBJ2-1	-	TGCAGTGCTTTTTCCGGGGGAAGTTCCTACAATGAGCAGTTCTTC	CSAFSGGSSYNEQFF
TRBV7-3	TRBD1	TRBJ2-1	-	TGTGCCAGCAGTCCGACAGGGGGCACCGGCAATGAGCAGTTCTTC	CASSPTGGTGNEQFF
TRBV2	TRBD2	TRBJ2-3	-	TGTGCCAGCAATCCCCCCGAGCGGGGGGGCATGGATACGCAGTATTTT	CASNPPERGGMDTQYF
TRBV20-1	-	TRBJ2-7	few	TGCAGTGCTGGGTTGGGCGATTCCTACGAGCAGTACTTC	CSAGLGDSYEQYF
TRBV4-1	-	TRBJ2-7	-	TGCGCCAGCAGCCAAGATCGGGACCGACGGTGGGACGAGCAGTACTTC	CASSQDRDRRWDEQYF
TRBV15	-	TRBJ1-5	-	TGTGCCACCAGCCCCGTCCGGGCCAATCAGCCCCAGCATTTT	CATSPVRANQPQHF
TRBV7-6	-	TRBJ2-1	-	TGTGCCAGCAGCCCAGTGGGGGGCAGTGAGCAGTTCTTC	CASSPVGGSEQFF
TRBV29-1	TRBD2	TRBJ2-1	-	TGCAGCGTCGATCCTGCTAGCGGGGCCCACAATGAGCAGTTCTTC	CSVDPASGAHNEQFF
TRBV20-1	TRBD1	TRBJ1-3	-	TGCAGTGCTAGAGATGAGAACAGGGGACCTGGAAACACCATATATTTT	CSARDENRGPGNTIYF
TRBV6-2/TRBV6-3	TRBD2	TRBJ2-7	-	TGTGCCGTGGGAGGGAACGAGCAGTACTTC	CAVGGNEQYF
TRBV27	TRBD1	TRBJ1-4	-	TGTGCCAGCAGTTTACTACGGACAGGGGGCCAGGATGAAAAACTGTTTTTT	CASSLLRTGGQDEKLFF
TRBV29-1	-	TRBJ2-3	-	TGCAGCGTTGAAGGGCCCACCGCAGATACGCAGTATTTT	CSVEGPTADTQYF
TRBV12-3/TRBV12-4	TRBD2	TRBJ2-6	-	TGTGCCAGCGGGTTCCCTAGCGGGGGGTACTCTGGGGCCAACGTCCTGACTTTC	CASGFPSGGYSGANVLTF
TRBV3-1	TRBD1	TRBJ2-1	-	TGTGCCAGCAGCCAAGATCTCGGGACAGGCAAGCAGTTCTTC	CASSQDLGTGKQFF
TRBV5-1	TRBD1	TRBJ2-6	-	TGCGCCAGCAGCTTCAACAGGGGGCGGTCTGGGGCCAACGTCCTGACTTTC	CASSFNRGRSGANVLTF
TRBV30	TRBD1	TRBJ2-7	once	TGTGCCTGGAGTGTTCTTAAACCCGGACAGGGACCCTACGAGCAGTACTTC	CAWSVLKPGQGPYEQYF
TRBV7-9	-	TRBJ1-1	-	TGTGCCAGCAGCTACACCCAGAAGAACACTGAAGCTTTCTTT	CASSYTQKNTEAFF
TRBV9	TRBD1	TRBJ2-7	-	TGTGCCAGCAGCGGCCGGGACAGGGAGGGCGAGCAGTACTTC	CASSGRDREGEQYF
TRBV27	-	TRBJ1-6	-	TGTGCCAGCAGTTTATCGGGGAGAGGCTATAATTCACCCCTCCACTTT	CASSLSGRGYNSPLHF
TRBV30	-	TRBJ1-6	-	TGTGCCTGGAGCTGGGGGGTGAGCTCACCCCTCCACTTT	CAWSWGVSSPLHF
TRBV12-3/TRBV12-4	-	TRBJ2-1	-	TGTGCCAGCAGTTTATCGTCAGGGGCGGATGAGCAGTTCTTC	CASSLSSGADEQFF
TRBV5-1	-	TRBJ2-2	-	TGCGCCAGCAGCTTGGGGGCAGGGGCCCTAACCGGGGAGCTGTTTTTT	CASSLGAGALTGELFF
TRBV12-3/TRBV12-4	-	TRBJ2-6	-	TGTGCCAGCAGTAACCCTCTCGGGGCAGGGGCCAACGTCCTGACTTTC	CASSNPLGAGANVLTF
TRBV9	-	TRBJ2-7	-	TGTGCCAGCAGCGGGACACGAAACGAGCAGTACTTC	CASSGTRNEQYF
TRBV24-1	-	TRBJ2-1	-	TGTGCCACCAGTGAAGGGAACAATGAGCAGTTCTTC	CATSEGNNEQFF
TRBV20-1	-	TRBJ2-1	-	TGCAGTGCTAGAGATAGTATGAATCGCTACAATGAGCAGTTCTTC	CSARDSMNRYNEQFF
TRBV29-1	TRBD1	TRBJ1-2	-	TGCAGCGGGGGGACAGGGGAATATGGCTACACCTTC	CSGGTGEYGYTF
TRBV2	TRBD1	TRBJ1-2	-	TGTGCCAGCAGTAACAGGGGCTATGGCTACACCTTC	CASSNRGYGYTF
TRBV20-1	-	TRBJ2-7	-	TGCAGTGCTAGAGATCCATTCTCGGGGGCGATAAGCTCCTACGAGCAGTACTTC	CSARDPFSGAISSYEQYF
TRBV7-9	TRBD1	TRBJ2-4	-	TGTGCCAGCAGCCACGCACCAACAGGGGGTTCCAAAAACATTCAGTACTTC	CASSHAPTGGSKNIQYF
TRBV29-1	TRBD2	TRBJ2-7	-	TGCAGCGTTGAGAGCGGGGGGTCCTCCTACGAGCAGTACTTC	CSVESGGSSYEQYF
TRBV29-1	TRBD1	TRBJ1-2	-	TGCAGCGTTGAAAGGGACAGGGTGACTGTCGATGGCTACACCTTC	CSVERDRVTVDGYTF
TRBV19	TRBD1	TRBJ1-5	-	TGTGCCAGTAGTCCCCTTGGACAGGGTAACAATCAGCCCCAGCATTTT	CASSPLGQGNNQPQHF
TRBV27	-	TRBJ2-7	-	TGTGCCAGCAGTTTCACATCCCTCTACGAGCAGTACTTC	CASSFTSLYEQYF
TRBV11-2	-	TRBJ2-3	-	TGTGCCAGCCGTGGTCCGGTAACTAGCACAGATACGCAGTATTTT	CASRGPVTSTDTQYF
TRBV30	TRBD1	TRBJ1-1	-	TGTGCCTGGAGTGGGGGACAGGGGGATGAAGCTTTCTTT	CAWSGGQGDEAFF
TRBV2	TRBD1	TRBJ2-2	-	TGTGCCACCCAGGGACAGGGGGCCGGGGAGCTGTTTTTT	CATQGQGAGELFF